Listed below are T cell receptor beta chains from one sample, sequenced in a study of cytomegalovirus exposure and HLA in healthy donors. Profiled with immunoSEQ multiplex PCR; TCRdb holds only in-frame clones, not every one. In the table there are about 300,000 clones, 70% to 90% of which are singletons. What was sequenced was PBMCs. These receptors all stem from a man aged 40-49 years in good health and CMV-seropositive. The CDR3 runs from the conserved cysteine through the conserved F or W. D genes are given only for firm matches. The listing skips clone size in some rows; elsewhere it reads once, few, many or a size class.

v_gene,d_gene,abundance,j_gene,CDR3nt,CDR3aa
TRBV19,.,.,TRBJ2-7,TGTGCCAGTAGTATAGGAGGACATCCCTACGAGCAGTACTTC,CASSIGGHPYEQYF
TRBV7-3,.,.,TRBJ2-2,TGTGCCAGCAGCCTCTCCGAGACTGCGACTGAGCTGTTTTTT,CASSLSETATELFF
TRBV9,TRBD1,.,TRBJ1-5,TGTGCCAGCAGCGTAGATGGGGCAGGGGGTCGGCCCCAGCATTTT,CASSVDGAGGRPQHF
TRBV15,.,.,TRBJ2-7,TGTGCCACCAGCAGAGATGTGGGGGGGCCCTACGAGCAGTACTTC,CATSRDVGGPYEQYF
TRBV5-6,.,.,TRBJ1-2,TGTGCCAGCAGCTCGGAAGGGGTGAACTATGGCTACACCTTC,CASSSEGVNYGYTF
TRBV6-5,TRBD2,once,TRBJ2-3,TGTGCCAGCAGTTACAGCGGGAGGGGCGGCGATACGCAGTATTTT,CASSYSGRGGDTQYF
TRBV30,.,.,TRBJ1-5,TGTGCCTGGAGTTCGCAGGGGATGAGCAATCAGCCCCAGCATTTT,CAWSSQGMSNQPQHF
TRBV27,.,.,TRBJ2-7,TGTGCCAGCAGTTTACAGGGGCTAAGCTACGAGCAGTACTTC,CASSLQGLSYEQYF
TRBV29-1,.,.,TRBJ2-7,TGCAGCGTTGAAACAGGAAACTCCTACGAGCAGTACTTC,CSVETGNSYEQYF
TRBV7-6,.,.,TRBJ2-3,TGTGCCAGCAGCTCTCAGGGAGATACGCAGTATTTT,CASSSQGDTQYF
TRBV5-1,.,.,TRBJ2-7,TGCGCCAGCAGCTTGGAAACCGGGATAAGCTCCTACGAGCAGTACTTC,CASSLETGISSYEQYF
TRBV5-1,.,.,TRBJ1-4,TGCGCCAGCAGCTTGATGGGGAGTCAGGGGGAAAAACTGTTTTTT,CASSLMGSQGEKLFF
TRBV5-6,.,few,TRBJ2-7,TGTGCCAGCAGCGGTGGGGGGACAGCCATCTCCTACGAGCAGTACTTC,CASSGGGTAISYEQYF
TRBV7-9,.,.,TRBJ2-1,TGTGCCAGCAGTCCAGGCTACAATGAGCAGTTCTTC,CASSPGYNEQFF
TRBV4-1,TRBD1,few,TRBJ1-5,TGCGCCAGCAGCCAATTTGATTCGGGACAGGGAAGCAATCAGCCCCAGCATTTT,CASSQFDSGQGSNQPQHF
TRBV23-1,TRBD2,.,TRBJ2-3,TGCGCCAGCAGTCAATCGCGGACTAGCGGGAGTAGGTTCTACACAGATACGCAGTATTTT,CASSQSRTSGSRFYTDTQYF
TRBV6-1,.,.,TRBJ1-2,TGTGCCAGCAGACAGGATCGCTACACCTTC,CASRQDRYTF
TRBV18,.,.,TRBJ2-1,TGTGCCAGCTCACCACCGGGCCTAGCGCCTTCCTACAATGAGCAGTTCTTC,CASSPPGLAPSYNEQFF
TRBV5-6,.,.,TRBJ2-3,TGTGCCAGCAGCTTGCAGGGGGGAAATTCAAATACGCAGTATTTT,CASSLQGGNSNTQYF
TRBV5-1,.,.,TRBJ1-1,TGCGCCAGCAGCTACCAGGTGGACACTGAAGCTTTCTTT,CASSYQVDTEAFF
TRBV7-9,TRBD2,.,TRBJ2-1,TGTGCCAGCAGGGGACTAGCGGGAGCAGTGAGGGGTGCCGAGCAGTTCTTC,CASRGLAGAVRGAEQFF
TRBV9,TRBD2,once,TRBJ2-1,TGTGCCAGCAGCGTAAAACAGCGGGATGACTCCTACAATGAGCAGTTCTTC,CASSVKQRDDSYNEQFF
TRBV7-3,.,.,TRBJ2-7,TGTGCCAGCAGCCCGACTAGCTCCTACGAGCAGTACTTC,CASSPTSSYEQYF
TRBV19,TRBD1,.,TRBJ2-7,TGTGCCAGTAGAGGACAGGAAGACTACGAGCAGTACTTC,CASRGQEDYEQYF
TRBV7-2,.,.,TRBJ2-2,TGTGCCAGCAGCTCTCCTTGGGGCCAGAACACCGGGGAGCTGTTTTTT,CASSSPWGQNTGELFF
TRBV15,.,once,TRBJ2-3,TGTGCCACCAGCAGAGCGAGAACAGATACGCAGTATTTT,CATSRARTDTQYF
TRBV6-5,TRBD2,.,TRBJ2-7,TGTGCCAGCACCCGAGGACTAGACTACGAGCAGTACTTC,CASTRGLDYEQYF
TRBV19,.,.,TRBJ1-1,TGTGCCAGTAGTAAGAACAGGGACACTGAAGCTTTCTTT,CASSKNRDTEAFF
TRBV19,.,.,TRBJ2-7,TGTGCCAGTAGTATAGACCCGGACAGCTCCTACGAGCAGTACTTC,CASSIDPDSSYEQYF
TRBV29-1,TRBD1,.,TRBJ1-4,TGCAGCGTTCGACAGGGGAATGGTGAAAAACTGTTTTTT,CSVRQGNGEKLFF
TRBV5-1,TRBD2,once,TRBJ2-5,TGCGCCAGCAGCCCGGGGACTAGCGGGAGTAGACAAGAGACCCAGTACTTC,CASSPGTSGSRQETQYF
TRBV7-8,.,.,TRBJ1-1,TGTGCCAGCAGCTCCGGGGGGAACACTGAAGCTTTCTTT,CASSSGGNTEAFF
TRBV5-8,.,.,TRBJ1-4,TGTGCCAGCAGCTGGACTTGGTCAACTAATGAAAAACTGTTTTTT,CASSWTWSTNEKLFF
TRBV14,.,.,TRBJ1-6,TGTGCCAGCAGCCCCTGGGGCTCACCCCTCCACTTT,CASSPWGSPLHF
TRBV9,TRBD2,.,TRBJ2-7,TGTGCCAGCAGCGTAGAAGGGGAGACTAGCGGGACCTACGAGCAGTACTTC,CASSVEGETSGTYEQYF
TRBV30,TRBD1,.,TRBJ1-1,TGTGCCTGGAGTGTAGAGGGGGACAGGGCGTTTCGGGCTTTCTTT,CAWSVEGDRAFRAFF
TRBV15,TRBD2,.,TRBJ2-3,TGTGCCACCAGCAGAGGAGTAGCGGGAGGGCCCTCAGATACGCAGTATTTT,CATSRGVAGGPSDTQYF
TRBV5-1,.,.,TRBJ1-2,TGCGCCAGCAGCTTGGATCCCGGGGACTATGGCTACACCTTC,CASSLDPGDYGYTF
TRBV5-4,TRBD2,.,TRBJ2-7,TGTGCCAGCAGCCGGACTAGCGGCTACGAGCAGTACTTC,CASSRTSGYEQYF
TRBV4-1,.,.,TRBJ2-3,TGCGCCAGCAGCCGGGCAGGGACAGATACGCAGTATTTT,CASSRAGTDTQYF
TRBV18,.,.,TRBJ2-5,TGTGCCAGCTCACGCAGGGGTAATGGAGAGACCCAGTACTTC,CASSRRGNGETQYF
TRBV19,TRBD2,.,TRBJ2-3,TGTGCCAGTAGCCAAAACAGCGGGAGGTGGGATACGCAGTATTTT,CASSQNSGRWDTQYF
TRBV29-1,TRBD2,.,TRBJ2-7,TGCAGCTACCGACTAGCGGCCTCCTACGAGCAGTACTTC,CSYRLAASYEQYF
TRBV18,TRBD1,.,TRBJ2-7,TGTGCCAGCTCACCTGCCGGGGGACAGGCGGGGGAGCAGTACTTC,CASSPAGGQAGEQYF
TRBV19,TRBD1,.,TRBJ1-1,TGTGCCAGTAGTCCCGACAGGGGGAACACTGAAGCTTTCTTT,CASSPDRGNTEAFF
TRBV29-1,TRBD2,.,TRBJ2-5,TGCAGCGTTGTTCGCGGGGGGCGCGAGGGGACCCAGTACTTC,CSVVRGGREGTQYF
TRBV30,.,.,TRBJ2-1,TGTGCCTGGATGGGGGACTGGAATGAGCAGTTCTTC,CAWMGDWNEQFF
TRBV11-2,TRBD1,.,TRBJ2-7,TGTGCCAGCAGCTTGGGAACCGGGACAGGGGTCAACGAGCAGTACTTC,CASSLGTGTGVNEQYF
TRBV6-5,.,.,TRBJ2-1,TGTGCCAGCAGTTCCCACGCCTACTCCTACAATGAGCAGTTCTTC,CASSSHAYSYNEQFF
TRBV27,TRBD1,.,TRBJ2-5,TGTGCCAGCAGTTACCAGGGGGCGGGGGAGACCCAGTACTTC,CASSYQGAGETQYF
TRBV4-2,TRBD2,.,TRBJ2-1,TGTGCCAGCAGCCCGTCGACTAGCGGGAGATACAATGAGCAGTTCTTC,CASSPSTSGRYNEQFF
TRBV5-4,.,once,TRBJ1-1,TGTGCCAGCAGCCCCCGGGGGACGGGGACTGAAGCTTTCTTT,CASSPRGTGTEAFF
TRBV27,TRBD2,.,TRBJ2-7,TGTGCCAGCAGTACCTGGACTAGCGGCTTTACCCACGAGCAGTACTTC,CASSTWTSGFTHEQYF
TRBV5-1,TRBD2,.,TRBJ2-1,TGCGCCAGCAGCTTGGAGGCGGGAGGGTACAATGAGCAGTTCTTC,CASSLEAGGYNEQFF
TRBV6-5,.,.,TRBJ1-2,TGTGCCAGCAGTTCCCGGGGAGACAGGTTTAACTATGGCTACACCTTC,CASSSRGDRFNYGYTF
TRBV7-2,.,.,TRBJ1-1,TGTGCCAGCAGGCAAACGGGGTTGTCGAACACTGAAGCTTTCTTT,CASRQTGLSNTEAFF
TRBV18,.,.,TRBJ2-3,TGTGCCAGCTCACCGAGTTTAAGCACAGATACGCAGTATTTT,CASSPSLSTDTQYF
TRBV13,TRBD2,.,TRBJ2-7,TGTGCCAGCAGCTTAGTAGGGACTAGCGGGAGAGGGGCCTACGAGCAGTACTTC,CASSLVGTSGRGAYEQYF